This TCR beta chain was profiled in a study of blood T cell repertoires in COVID-19. The overall study: Donors in the United States, Italy and Spain gave samples during acute or convalescent COVID-19. T cells, B-cell-depleted T cells, or PBMCs supplied cDNA or gDNA.

In the source study's methods: Amplification with reference gene primers provided the estimates of nucleated cell counts. TCRdb's table, derived via immunoSEQ multiplex PCR, lists solely in-frame clones and lacks some. V, J and clone size were drawn from that table, and D and trimming were deduced from the DNA. The table includes 160,000 or so clones, about nine tenths detected once. The sample holds one count of this clone. The CDR3 totals 16 residues. Germline CDR1 and CDR2: LGHNA and YNFKEQ. Trimming removed 1 base from V and 5 bases from J, with 17 bases in between. The material sequenced was peripheral blood. The TCR sequence derives from a man in his sixties with active or convalescent COVID-19. V is TRBV4-2 and J is TRBJ1-2; a weak D match, TRBD1 (5 bases). The CDR3 sequence is CASSQVVVQDEYGYTF. CDR3 in DNA: TGTGCCAGCAGCCAAGTTGTCGTACAGGATGAATATGGCTACACCTTC.